This T cell receptor (beta chain) was retrieved from a study of human T cells and chemical hapten exposure (dated by TCRdb to 2020 to 2022). Study-level background: For sensitization, 2% DPC in acetone was applied to an approximately 2 cm by approximately 2 cm area of upper inner arm skin. Nearly 30 alopecia patients gave blood for TCR sequencing at one to four time points (pre-sensitization, 2, 6 and 24 weeks). Throughout the study period of roughly 24 weeks, patients also received therapeutic DPC doses to the scalp every week. Peripheral blood TCR repertoire changes were tracked in vivo in alopecia patients during primary and secondary sensitization to the hapten diphenylcyclopropenone (DPC). Alopecia areata with under or over 50% scalp involvement, alopecia totalis and alopecia universalis were represented in the patient cohort, which was mostly female. Blood samples were taken from patients before sensitization (week 0) and at 2, 6 and about 24 weeks after DPC sensitization. Libraries were combined into a pool for sequencing, and differences in TCR yield between samples came mainly from small differences in library volumes within the pool. Patch testing was performed on the upper back with Finn chambers containing 0.01% DPC, and the patch tests were scored after 6 days according to International Contact Dermatitis Research Group standards. The investigation overall reported the following: All patients had alopecia, a presumed autoimmune disease, so their immune response might differ from that of healthy individuals. Compared with pre-sensitization or healthy control sets, expanded TCRs formed significantly more large CDR3 similarity clusters, which is consistent with antigen-driven responses. Patch test score was positively correlated with the number of PT1 expanded TCRs, with significance at thresholds 8, 16 and 32 but not at 4. The number of TCRs above 1 in 1000 frequency did not change with DPC sensitization; there was no evidence of global repertoire structure alterations. After repeated subsampling, the strength of the expansion versus patch-test correlation and the threshold at which it became significant changed.

The library was generated by RACE. The data were produced on a NextSeq 500. During library preparation, unique molecular identifiers were attached to individual cDNA molecules so that TCRs could be counted in a quantitative, reproducible way. Each blood RNA sample was used to sequence both TCR alpha and TCR beta chains. The original pipeline was this. The median number of TCRs per sample was some 100,000, ranging from about 20,000 to 690,600. The Decombinator software suite was used to annotate V, J and CDR3 in the TCR reads. For PS versus PT1 abundance plots, all samples were subsampled to the same number of TCRs (28,000). Expanded TCRs were defined as absent before sensitization and observed at least eight times at the 2-week time point. Using fastp at Q25 and MiXCR, TCRdb reprocessed the public reads and kept productive beta chains. Every CDR3 protein is listed once, alongside the most common genes and DNA of its rows. TCRdb's processing, not the authors' own work, is the source of the V and J calls. The sample table lists around 80,000 distinct CDR3 sequences, 6.6% of them with a count of one. The ten largest clones represent 1% to 1.5% of the sample.

In light of the paper, this sample's time point label describes: patch test 2, 6 weeks after DPC sensitization. According to the study, the label for this sample's treatment or condition signals: therapeutic diphenylcyclopropenone sensitization with weekly scalp DPC. Blood at each patch-test visit was drawn before the patch test was applied. Patients were eligible if aged 18 to 70, diagnosed with alopecia and judged suitable for DPC therapy, and pregnant patients were excluded. Total RNA was isolated from unfractionated whole blood collected in Tempus Blood RNA tubes. From cysteine to phenylalanine, the CDR3 is 15 amino acids long. The read is trimmed to its CDR3 DNA, 45 bases read in frame from base 1. V loses 3 bases of germline sequence and J loses 9 bases, and the interval between the two ends is 16 bases. For CDR1 and CDR2, the germline V gene lists SGHRS and YFSETQ. As to this clonotype: It lacks a known antigen. No base quality information exists; no much larger clone differs at one position.

The specimen comprised whole blood, sampled in connection with sensitization to the hapten diphenylcyclopropenone (DPC). The rearrangement joined TRBV5-1 to TRBJ1-6; there is no confident call for the D gene. The receptor's source is a woman aged 25 to 45 with alopecia areata. Some clones in this sample may be carry-over from other donors' samples. In nucleotides, the sequence is TGCGCCAGCAGCTGGTCGTCGGTTCCTGGTTCACCCCTCCACTTT. Its protein reads: CASSWSSVPGSPLHF.